Described below is a single TCR beta chain sequence and its context. This sample is drawn from a study of technical replicates of blood from a few donors. V was cut by 4 bases and J by 7 bases, with 8 bases left in between. The CDR3 consists of 12 residues. From germline, CDR1 is MGHDK and CDR2 SYGVNS. Here immunoSEQ multiplex PCR was the method, and the copy in TCRdb shows in-frame clones only, minus some. The profile shows about 12,000 clones, around 95% of them singletons. This sequence joins TRBV25-1 and TRBJ2-1; D is unresolved. This sequence originates from a human donor in good health. Sequenced: PBMCs. The CDR3 region is CASSGGWNEQFF. CDR3 nucleotide sequence: TGTGCCAGCAGTGGAGGCTGGAATGAGCAGTTCTTC.